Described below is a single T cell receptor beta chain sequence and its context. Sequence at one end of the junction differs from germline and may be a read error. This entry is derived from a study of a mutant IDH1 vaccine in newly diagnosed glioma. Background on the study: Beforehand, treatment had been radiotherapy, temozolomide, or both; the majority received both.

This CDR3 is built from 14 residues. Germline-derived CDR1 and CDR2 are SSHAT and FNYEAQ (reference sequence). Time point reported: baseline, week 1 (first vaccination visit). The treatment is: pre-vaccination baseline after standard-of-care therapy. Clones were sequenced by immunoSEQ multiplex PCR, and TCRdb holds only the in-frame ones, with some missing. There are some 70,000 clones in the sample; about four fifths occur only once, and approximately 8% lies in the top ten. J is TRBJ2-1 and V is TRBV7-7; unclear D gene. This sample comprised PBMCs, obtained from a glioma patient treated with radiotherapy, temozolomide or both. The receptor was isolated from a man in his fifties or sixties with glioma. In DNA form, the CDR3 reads TGTGCTAGCAGCTTAGATGGTGTATACAATGAGCAGTTCTTC. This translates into CASSLDGVYNEQFF.